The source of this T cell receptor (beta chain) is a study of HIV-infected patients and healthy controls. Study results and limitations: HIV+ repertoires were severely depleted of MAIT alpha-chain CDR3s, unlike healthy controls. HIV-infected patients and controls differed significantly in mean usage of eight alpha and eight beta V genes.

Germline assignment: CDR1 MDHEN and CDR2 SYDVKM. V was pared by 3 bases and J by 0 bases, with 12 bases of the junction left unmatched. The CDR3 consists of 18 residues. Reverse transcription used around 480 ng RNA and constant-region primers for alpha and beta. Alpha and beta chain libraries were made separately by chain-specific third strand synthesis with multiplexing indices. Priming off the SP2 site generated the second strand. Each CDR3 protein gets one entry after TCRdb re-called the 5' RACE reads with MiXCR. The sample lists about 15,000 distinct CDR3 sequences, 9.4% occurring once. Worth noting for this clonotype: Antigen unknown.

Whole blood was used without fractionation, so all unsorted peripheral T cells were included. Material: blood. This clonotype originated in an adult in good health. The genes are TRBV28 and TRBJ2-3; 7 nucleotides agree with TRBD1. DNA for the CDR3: TGTGCCAGCAGTTTCGGTCGGTCTGGCAGGGGGAGCACAGATACGCAGTATTTT. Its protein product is CASSFGRSGRGSTDTQYF.